The rows below give T cell receptor beta chains drawn from one sample of a study of identical twins. A single record per CDR3 protein comes from TCRdb applying MiXCR to the 5' RACE reads. The sample gives fewer than 500,000 distinct CDR3 sequences, approximately 24% of which show up once; 2.9% is in the top ten. These records were also assigned to another study, of T cells expressing NK-cell markers.

Specimen: CD4+ T cells sorted from blood. The receptors shown here come from a woman between 18 and 30 years old in good health. CDR3s include the opening cysteine and the closing phenylalanine or tryptophan. D genes are given only for firm matches. Expanded clones get a size class; other rows say once, few or many, or leave the size out.

v_gene,j_gene,d_gene,abundance,CDR3nt,CDR3aa
TRBV2,TRBJ2-7,TRBD1,-,TGTGCCAGCAGCGCTACGGGACAGAGCCACGAGCAGTACTTC,CASSATGQSHEQYF
TRBV14,TRBJ1-2,-,-,TGTGCCAGCAGCCAATCTATAGGACAAGGCTACACCTTC,CASSQSIGQGYTF
TRBV12-3/TRBV12-4,TRBJ2-5,TRBD2,-,TGTGCCAGCAGTCCGCGGACTAGCAGCCAAGAGACCCAGTACTTC,CASSPRTSSQETQYF
TRBV5-1,TRBJ1-2,-,few,TGCGCCAGCAGCTTGGCCGAAGGACCATATGGCTACACCTTC,CASSLAEGPYGYTF
TRBV20-1,TRBJ1-2,TRBD1,-,TGCAGTGCTAACAGGGGGGGAGACTATGGCTACACCTTC,CSANRGGDYGYTF
TRBV18,TRBJ2-7,-,few,TGTGCCAGCTCACCCCTCGGGCGACTCTACGAGCAGTACTTC,CASSPLGRLYEQYF
TRBV6-5,TRBJ2-4,-,-,TGTGCCAGCAGTTTGAGGGGTTCCAAAAACATTCAGTACTTC,CASSLRGSKNIQYF
TRBV12-5,TRBJ2-1,TRBD2,-,TGTGCTAGCTCGGCTAGCGGGAGCTACAATGAGCAGTTCTTC,CASSASGSYNEQFF
TRBV23-1,TRBJ2-1,-,-,TGCGCCAGCAGTCTCACCGGGCCCGAGCAGTTCTTC,CASSLTGPEQFF
TRBV12-3/TRBV12-4,TRBJ2-3,TRBD1,-,TGTGCCAGCGCCGGGACAGGGGGCTCGAATACGCAGTATTTT,CASAGTGGSNTQYF
TRBV12-3/TRBV12-4,TRBJ1-5,-,medium-sized,TGTGCCAGCAGTTTAGGCAATCAGCCCCAGCATTTT,CASSLGNQPQHF
TRBV9,TRBJ2-1,TRBD2,few,TGTGCCAGCTCGTCAGCGGGAGCCTACAATGAGCAGTTCTTC,CASSSAGAYNEQFF
TRBV5-1,TRBJ2-1,TRBD2,few,TGCGCCAGCTTTGTAACGGGAGGTGAGCAGTTCTTC,CASFVTGGEQFF
TRBV6-1,TRBJ2-6,-,-,TGTGCCAGCAGTGAACTAGGCTCTGGGGCCAACGTCCTGACTTTC,CASSELGSGANVLTF
TRBV5-1,TRBJ2-1,TRBD2,few,TGCGCCAGCAGCTTGCGGGGAGCGGGAGAGGACAATGAGCAGTTCTTC,CASSLRGAGEDNEQFF
TRBV6-5,TRBJ2-7,TRBD1,few,TGTGCCAGCAGTTACCTGGAACAGGGGTGGGAGCAGTACTTC,CASSYLEQGWEQYF
TRBV7-7,TRBJ2-2,-,-,TGTGCCAGCAGCTTTACCTCGAGTGGCGGGGAGCTGTTTTTT,CASSFTSSGGELFF
TRBV7-2,TRBJ1-1,TRBD1,few,TGTGCCAGCAGCTTCGCCGGGACAGTGAACACTGAAGCTTTCTTT,CASSFAGTVNTEAFF
TRBV2,TRBJ2-1,-,-,TGTGCCAGCAGCCCCGAGGAATGGACCCCTCAGTGGGGTGAGCAGTTCTTC,CASSPEEWTPQWGEQFF
TRBV7-8,TRBJ2-1,-,-,TGTGCCAGCAGCTTAGACAAGGGAAGCATCGGATACAATGAGCAGTTCTTC,CASSLDKGSIGYNEQFF
TRBV2,TRBJ2-7,TRBD2,few,TGTGCCAGCAGTGGGGGGGGGACCTCCTACGAGCAGTACTTC,CASSGGGTSYEQYF
TRBV11-2,TRBJ2-7,TRBD2,few,TGTGCCAGCAGCTCCGGGGGCCAGCGGGAGGCCCCTACCAATCCCTACGAGCAGTACTTC,CASSSGGQREAPTNPYEQYF
TRBV5-1,TRBJ2-5,TRBD2,-,TGCGCCAGCAGCGTCTCTCGGACTAGCGGACAAGAGACCCAGTACTTC,CASSVSRTSGQETQYF
TRBV20-1,TRBJ2-7,TRBD1,few,TGCAGTGCTAGATCGGGACAGACCTACGAGCAGTACTTC,CSARSGQTYEQYF
TRBV20-1,TRBJ2-1,TRBD2,-,TGCAGTGCGTCGGGACTAGCCCTATACAATGAGCAGTTCTTC,CSASGLALYNEQFF
TRBV15,TRBJ2-7,TRBD1,once,TGTGCCACCAGCAGTGGACCCGGGACAGCCTCCTACGAGCAGTACTTC,CATSSGPGTASYEQYF